The rows below give T cell receptor beta chains drawn from one sample of a study of shared clonotypes between healthy human individuals. Produced via immunoSEQ multiplex PCR; TCRdb's table is partial and in-frame only. The sample contains 95,000 to 120,000 clones, about 71% of which appear only once. Material: memory CD8+ T cells sorted from blood. Receptors originate from a woman aged 30 to 39 in good health. Each CDR3 is given with its conserved first and last residue. Fields, in order: D gene, clone size, J gene, V gene, CDR3 DNA, CDR3 protein. The D gene is left open where the match is weak. The listing skips clone size in some rows; elsewhere it reads once, few, many or a size class.

TRBD1,few,TRBJ1-2,TRBV2,TGTGCCAGCAGATTGGACAGGGGTCCCCCTGGCTACACCTTC,CASRLDRGPPGYTF
NA,NA,TRBJ2-5,TRBV21-1,TGTGCCAGCAGCAAAGGCGGGACTAACCAAGAGACCCAGTACTTC,CASSKGGTNQETQYF
NA,NA,TRBJ1-1,TRBV21-1,TGTGCCAGCAGCCAAGAAGGGGCCCTTGCCACTGAAGCTTTCTTT,CASSQEGALATEAFF
NA,many,TRBJ2-6,TRBV19,TGTGCCAGTAGTCCTTTGCAGGGAACTGGGGCCAACGTCCTGACTTTC,CASSPLQGTGANVLTF
TRBD1,few,TRBJ2-3,TRBV6-4,TGTGCCAGCAGTGAATCAGGGGGTGCAGATACGCAGTATTTT,CASSESGGADTQYF
NA,NA,TRBJ2-1,TRBV19,TGTGCCAGCACCCCCCGGGAGTCACTCAATGAGCAGTTCTTC,CASTPRESLNEQFF
NA,NA,TRBJ1-6,TRBV6-5,TGTGCCAGCAGGCTAGAGGGCTATTCACCCCTCCACTTT,CASRLEGYSPLHF
NA,NA,TRBJ1-1,TRBV7-2,TGTGCCAGCAGGCTTCAGAGGGACACTGAAGCTTTCTTT,CASRLQRDTEAFF
NA,once,TRBJ2-1,TRBV9,TGTGCCAGCAGCTCCATTTCCTATGAGCAGTTCTTC,CASSSISYEQFF
NA,NA,TRBJ2-7,TRBV7-3,TGTGCCAGCAGCCCGCCCCGAGGCTACTACGAGCAGTACTTC,CASSPPRGYYEQYF
NA,many,TRBJ1-1,TRBV9,TGTGCCAGCAGCGTAGAGGGGGGAGTGAACACTGAAGCTTTCTTT,CASSVEGGVNTEAFF
NA,NA,TRBJ2-7,TRBV28,TGTGCCAGCAGTTTCGCGCAGGGGGCTAGCGGATACTACGAGCAGTACTTC,CASSFAQGASGYYEQYF
NA,NA,TRBJ1-1,TRBV10-3,TGTGCCATCAGTGACAGAACGATGAACACTGAAGCTTTCTTT,CAISDRTMNTEAFF
TRBD2,once,TRBJ2-1,TRBV4-2,TGTGCCAGCAGCCTAGAAGCGGGAACGCAGGTTGAGCAGTTCTTC,CASSLEAGTQVEQFF
NA,NA,TRBJ2-3,TRBV27,TGTGCCAGCAGTTTCAGGGGAGGACGGCCAGATACGCAGTATTTT,CASSFRGGRPDTQYF
NA,NA,TRBJ2-3,TRBV6-5,TGTGCCAGCAGTCCGACCCGTCGGGGCACGCAGTATTTT,CASSPTRRGTQYF
TRBD2,NA,TRBJ2-7,TRBV28,TGTGCCAGCAGTTTATTATCAGCGGGAGGGCCCTACGAGCAGTACTTC,CASSLLSAGGPYEQYF
TRBD2,NA,TRBJ2-1,TRBV27,TGTGCCAGCAGTTTATTCCCGAAAGGACTAGCCTCCTACAATGAGCAGTTCTTC,CASSLFPKGLASYNEQFF
NA,NA,TRBJ2-3,TRBV2,TGTGCCAGCAGTGAAGTTCCGGACGCGGAAGGAGATACGCAGTATTTT,CASSEVPDAEGDTQYF
NA,NA,TRBJ2-3,TRBV19,TGTGCCAGTAGTATTTCAGATACGCAGTATTTT,CASSISDTQYF